These T cell receptor beta chains were read from a single sample in a study of blood T cell repertoires in COVID-19. Sequenced by immunoSEQ multiplex PCR; TCRdb stores in-frame clones only, minus some. The sample consists of about 400,000 clones, over 85% of them appearing once. Sequenced sample: PBMCs or T cells enriched from blood (not recorded which). These receptor sequences come from a woman between 25 and 40 years old who had recovered from COVID-19. Each CDR3 is given with its conserved first and last residue. Each record gives: V gene, D gene, clone size, J gene, CDR3 DNA, CDR3 protein. The D gene is left open where the match is weak. Size is stated for part of the rows, as once, few or many counts, or as a class when the clone is expanded.

TRBV30,-,-,TRBJ1-2,TGTGCCTGGAGGATCCCTGGAGGGTTGAGCTATGGCTACACCTTC,CAWRIPGGLSYGYTF
TRBV29-1,-,-,TRBJ2-7,TGCAGCGGAACGGACAGCCTCGAGCAGTACTTC,CSGTDSLEQYF
TRBV20-1,-,once,TRBJ2-5,TGCAGTGCTAGTCGGCCCCGGGAGCGAGAGACCCAGTACTTC,CSASRPRERETQYF
TRBV9,TRBD2,-,TRBJ2-5,TGTGCCAGCAGCGTAGGGACTAGCGGGAGCGGAGAGACCCAGTACTTC,CASSVGTSGSGETQYF
TRBV6-2/TRBV6-3,-,-,TRBJ1-6,TGTGCCAGCAGCGACCCGACAGTGTCCATATCACCCCTCCACTTT,CASSDPTVSISPLHF
TRBV4-2,TRBD2,-,TRBJ2-5,TGTGCCAGCAGCCAAGGATCGGGGACTAGCGGCCAAGAGACCCAGTACTTC,CASSQGSGTSGQETQYF
TRBV4-2,-,-,TRBJ1-2,TGTGCCAGCAGCACGCCCGACAGAGGCGGCTACACCTTC,CASSTPDRGGYTF
TRBV7-8,TRBD1,-,TRBJ1-1,TGTGCCAGCAGCAAAACCCCGGGACAGTACACTGAAGCTTTCTTT,CASSKTPGQYTEAFF
TRBV5-1,TRBD1,-,TRBJ1-1,TGCGCCAGCAGCAATATAGGGACAGGAGGTCGAGCTTTCTTT,CASSNIGTGGRAFF
TRBV5-4,-,-,TRBJ2-1,TGTGCCAGCAGCTTGGAGGTAGCCGGCAATGAGCAGTTCTTC,CASSLEVAGNEQFF
TRBV9,-,-,TRBJ1-4,TGTGCCAGCAGCGCGCCAGTCGTTGAGGGCGGCGCACCTAATGAAAAACTGTTTTTT,CASSAPVVEGGAPNEKLFF
TRBV10-3,-,-,TRBJ2-7,TGTGCCATCAGTGAGTCAGGGTGGGGCGACGAGCAGTACTTC,CAISESGWGDEQYF
TRBV27,-,-,TRBJ2-7,TGTGCCAGCAGTTTATCGGAAACAGGTAGCTACGAGCAGTACTTC,CASSLSETGSYEQYF
TRBV6-1,-,once,TRBJ1-4,TGTGCCAGCAGTGAACGCGGCCCCCCGGGGGAGGAAAAACTGTTTTTT,CASSERGPPGEEKLFF
TRBV27,TRBD2,few,TRBJ2-4,TGTGCCAGCAGTTTAGGGACTAGCGGAAAAAACATTCAGTACTTC,CASSLGTSGKNIQYF
TRBV9,TRBD1,-,TRBJ1-3,TGTGCCAGCAGCGTAGGGGACAGGGGGCCAGTCTCTGGAAACACCATATATTTT,CASSVGDRGPVSGNTIYF
TRBV7-9,-,-,TRBJ1-2,TGTGCCAGCAGCTCGTTCTATGGCTACACCTTC,CASSSFYGYTF
TRBV18,-,-,TRBJ2-7,TGTGCCAGCTCACCATCCGGGACTTCCTACGAGCAGTACTTC,CASSPSGTSYEQYF
TRBV29-1,-,-,TRBJ2-2,TGCAGCGTTGACACAGGGTTTACCGGGGAGCTGTTTTTT,CSVDTGFTGELFF
TRBV28,-,-,TRBJ1-6,TGTGCCAGCAGTTTGATCTCTCGGGCCTATAATTCACCCCTCCACTTT,CASSLISRAYNSPLHF
TRBV12-3/TRBV12-4,-,once,TRBJ1-1,TGTGCCAGCAGTTTACGTAACACTGAAGCTTTCTTT,CASSLRNTEAFF
TRBV29-1,TRBD1,-,TRBJ2-7,TGCAGCGTCACGACAGGGGGCTACGAGCAGTACTTC,CSVTTGGYEQYF
TRBV6-4,-,-,TRBJ1-2,TGTGCCAGCAGTGACGGGGGCGGCTACACCTTC,CASSDGGGYTF
TRBV25-1,-,-,TRBJ1-2,TGTGCCAGCTCCTTCTCAGCTAACTATGGCTACACCTTC,CASSFSANYGYTF
TRBV19,TRBD2,-,TRBJ2-1,TGTGCCAGTAGTGGGACTAGCGGGAAGTACAATGAGCAGTTCTTC,CASSGTSGKYNEQFF
TRBV7-2,TRBD2,once,TRBJ2-1,TGTGCCAGCAGCTCGGGACTAGCGACATACAATGAGCAGTTCTTC,CASSSGLATYNEQFF
TRBV7-9,-,-,TRBJ1-6,TGTGCCAGCAGCTTACGATCAGGGTTAAATTCACCCCTCCACTTT,CASSLRSGLNSPLHF
TRBV12-5,-,-,TRBJ2-2,TGTGCTAGTGGTTTGGTACCAACCAGGGTAACCGGGGAGCTGTTTTTT,CASGLVPTRVTGELFF
TRBV29-1,TRBD2,-,TRBJ2-7,TGCAGCGCCCGGTCTAGCGGTAGGACCTACGAGCAGTACTTC,CSARSSGRTYEQYF
TRBV5-6,TRBD1,-,TRBJ1-4,TGTGCCAGCAGCTTGGGCAGGGGGCGAGGTGAAAAACTGTTTTTT,CASSLGRGRGEKLFF
TRBV11-3,TRBD1,-,TRBJ2-7,TGTGCCAGCAGCTTGGGGACAGGGTCATACGAGCAGTACTTC,CASSLGTGSYEQYF
TRBV3-1/TRBV3-2,-,-,TRBJ2-5,TGTGCCAGCAGCCAACAAGCGGAGACCCAGTACTTC,CASSQQAETQYF
TRBV27,TRBD1,-,TRBJ2-1,TGTGCCAGCAGGCGGACAGGGGTGCTCTATGAGCAGTTCTTC,CASRRTGVLYEQFF
TRBV7-8,TRBD1,-,TRBJ1-2,TGTGCCAGCAGCTTAGGACAGGGGTATGGCTACACCTTC,CASSLGQGYGYTF
TRBV6-5,-,-,TRBJ1-5,TGTGCCAGCAGAACAGGAAATAATCAGCCCCAGCATTTT,CASRTGNNQPQHF